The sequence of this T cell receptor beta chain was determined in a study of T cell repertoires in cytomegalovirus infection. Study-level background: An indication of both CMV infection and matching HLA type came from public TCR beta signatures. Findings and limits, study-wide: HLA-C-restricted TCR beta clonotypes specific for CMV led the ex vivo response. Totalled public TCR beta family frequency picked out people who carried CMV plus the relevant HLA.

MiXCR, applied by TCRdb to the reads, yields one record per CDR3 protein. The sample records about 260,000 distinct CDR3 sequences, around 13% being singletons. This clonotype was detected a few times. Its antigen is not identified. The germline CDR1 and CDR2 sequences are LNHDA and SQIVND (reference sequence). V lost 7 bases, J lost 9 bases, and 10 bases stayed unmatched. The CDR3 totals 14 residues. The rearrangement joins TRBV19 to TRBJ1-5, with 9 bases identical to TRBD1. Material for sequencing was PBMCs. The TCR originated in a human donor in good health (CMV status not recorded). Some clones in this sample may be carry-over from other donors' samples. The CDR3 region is CASTAGQGIWPQHF. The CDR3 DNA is TGTGCCAGTACCGCGGGACAGGGTATTTGGCCCCAGCATTTT.